This TCR beta chain was captured in a study of OX40 agonist ivuxolimab in advanced cancers. With respect to this clone: Its cognate antigen is unknown.

Using immunoSEQ multiplex PCR, the repertoire was profiled, and TCRdb retains in-frame clones only, with some absent. The table includes under 70,000 clones, approximately 83% detected once. CDR3 length: 12 residues. The germline V gene encodes CDR1 SGHNT and CDR2 YYREEE (reference sequence). Trimming left V 0 bases short and J 9 bases short, with 7 bases between. General study findings and limits: At 0.1 to 3.0 mg/kg and by week 6, clonal expansion occurred in CD4+ and CD8+ blood T cells.

The receptor's source is an adult with an advanced solid tumor such as melanoma, head and neck, liver or kidney cancer. J is TRBJ1-5 and V is TRBV5-4; no definite D call. This material consisted of CD4+ or CD8+ T cells sorted from blood, taken in a trial of the OX40 agonist ivuxolimab. Written as DNA, the CDR3 is TGTGCCAGCAGCTTGGGTCCGGGGCCCCAGCATTTT. Its protein is CASSLGPGPQHF.